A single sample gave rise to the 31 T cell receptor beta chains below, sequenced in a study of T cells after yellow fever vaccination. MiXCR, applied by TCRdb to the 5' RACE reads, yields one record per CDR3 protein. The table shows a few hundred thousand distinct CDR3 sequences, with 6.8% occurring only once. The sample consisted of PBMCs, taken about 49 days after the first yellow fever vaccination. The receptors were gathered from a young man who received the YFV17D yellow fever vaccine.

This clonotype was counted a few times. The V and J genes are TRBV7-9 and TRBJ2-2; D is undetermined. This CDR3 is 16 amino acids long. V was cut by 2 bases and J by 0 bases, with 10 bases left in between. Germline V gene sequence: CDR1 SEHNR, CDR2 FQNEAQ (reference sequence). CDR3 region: CASSLRNLANTGELFF. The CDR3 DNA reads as TGTGCCAGCAGCTTAAGAAATCTCGCGAACACCGGGGAGCTGTTTTTT.

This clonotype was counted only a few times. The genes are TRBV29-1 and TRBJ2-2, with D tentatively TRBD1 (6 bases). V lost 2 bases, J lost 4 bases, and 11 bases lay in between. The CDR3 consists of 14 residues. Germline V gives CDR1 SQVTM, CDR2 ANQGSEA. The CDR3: CSVEQDRPTGELFF. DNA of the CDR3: TGCAGCGTTGAACAGGACAGACCCACCGGGGAGCTGTTTTTT.

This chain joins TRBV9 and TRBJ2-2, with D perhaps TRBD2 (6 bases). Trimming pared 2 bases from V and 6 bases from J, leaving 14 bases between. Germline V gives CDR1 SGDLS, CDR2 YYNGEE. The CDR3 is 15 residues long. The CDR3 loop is CASSVEGERAGELFF. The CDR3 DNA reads TGTGCCAGCAGCGTCGAAGGAGAGCGGGCCGGGGAGCTGTTTTTT.

The DNA of the CDR3 is TGTGCCAGCAGCGCCAGCCCGAAAGAGACCCAGTACTTC. This translates into CASSASPKETQYF. This rearrangement joins TRBV9 to TRBJ2-5; no reliable D call. In germline, CDR1 is SGDLS, CDR2 YYNGEE. The CDR3 contains 13 residues. The V end was cut by 3 bases, the J end by 3 bases, with 9 bases between.

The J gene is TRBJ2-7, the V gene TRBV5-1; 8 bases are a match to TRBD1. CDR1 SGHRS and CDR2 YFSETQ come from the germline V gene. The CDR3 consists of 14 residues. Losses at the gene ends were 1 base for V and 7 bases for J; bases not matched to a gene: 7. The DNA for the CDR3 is TGCGCCAGCAGCTTGAACAGGGGGATTTATGAGCAGTACTTC. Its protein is CASSLNRGIYEQYF.

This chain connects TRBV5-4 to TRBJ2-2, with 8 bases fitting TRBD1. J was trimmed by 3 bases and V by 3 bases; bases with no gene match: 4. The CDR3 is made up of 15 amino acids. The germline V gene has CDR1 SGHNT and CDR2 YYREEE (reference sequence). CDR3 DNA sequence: TGTGCCAGCAGCTGGGACAGGTCGTACACCGGGGAGCTGTTTTTT. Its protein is CASSWDRSYTGELFF.

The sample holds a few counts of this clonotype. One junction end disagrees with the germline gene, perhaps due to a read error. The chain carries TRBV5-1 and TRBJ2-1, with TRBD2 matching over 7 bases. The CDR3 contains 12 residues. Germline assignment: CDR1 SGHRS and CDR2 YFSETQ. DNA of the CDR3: TGCGCCAGCAGCTTGGAAGGCGGGGGAGCGGTCTTC. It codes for CASSLEGGGAVF.

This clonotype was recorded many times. In nucleotides, the CDR3 is TGTGCCAGCAGCTGGCCCCCGGGGCGGGGGACAGATACGCAGTATTTT. It yields the protein CASSWPPGRGTDTQYF. V usage is TRBV7-8 and J usage is TRBJ2-3; 7 bases are shared with TRBD2. This CDR3 comprises 16 residues. Germline loops: CDR1 SGHVS, CDR2 FQNEAQ. J was trimmed by 3 bases and V by 4 bases; bases with no gene match: 10.

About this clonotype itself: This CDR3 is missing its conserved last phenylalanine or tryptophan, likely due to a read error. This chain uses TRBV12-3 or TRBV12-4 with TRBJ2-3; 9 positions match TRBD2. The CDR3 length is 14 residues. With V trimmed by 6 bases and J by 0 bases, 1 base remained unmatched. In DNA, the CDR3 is TGTGCCAGCAGCGGACTAGCGAGCACAGATACGCAGTATTCT. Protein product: CASSGLASTDTQYS.

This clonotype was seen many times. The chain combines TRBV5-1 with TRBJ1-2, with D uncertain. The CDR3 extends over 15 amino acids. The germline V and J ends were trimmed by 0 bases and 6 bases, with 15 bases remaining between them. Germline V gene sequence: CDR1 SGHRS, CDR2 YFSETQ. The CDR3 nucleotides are TGCGCCAGCAGCTTGGATAGCGGGTACCTAGATGGCTACACCTTC. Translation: CASSLDSGYLDGYTF.

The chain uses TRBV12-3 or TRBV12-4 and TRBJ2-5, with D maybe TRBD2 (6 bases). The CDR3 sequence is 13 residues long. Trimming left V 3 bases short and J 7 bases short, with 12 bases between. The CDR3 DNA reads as TGTGCCAGCAGTTTGCGGGGCACGGGGACCCAGTACTTC. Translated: CASSLRGTGTQYF.

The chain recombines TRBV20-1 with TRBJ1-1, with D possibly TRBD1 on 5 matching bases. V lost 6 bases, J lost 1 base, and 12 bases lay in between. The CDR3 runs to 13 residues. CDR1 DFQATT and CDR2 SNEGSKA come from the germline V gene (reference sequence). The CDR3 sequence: CSADRGPNTEAFF. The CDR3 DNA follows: TGCAGTGCCGATCGGGGCCCGAACACTGAAGCTTTCTTT.

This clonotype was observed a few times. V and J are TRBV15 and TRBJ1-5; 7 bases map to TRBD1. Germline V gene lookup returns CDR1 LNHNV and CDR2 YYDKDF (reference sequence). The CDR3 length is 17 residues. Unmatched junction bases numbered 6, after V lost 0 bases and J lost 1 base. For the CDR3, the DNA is TGTGCCACCAGCAGAGATGAAGGGGGCGCGAGCAATCAGCCCCAGCATTTT. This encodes CATSRDEGGASNQPQHF.

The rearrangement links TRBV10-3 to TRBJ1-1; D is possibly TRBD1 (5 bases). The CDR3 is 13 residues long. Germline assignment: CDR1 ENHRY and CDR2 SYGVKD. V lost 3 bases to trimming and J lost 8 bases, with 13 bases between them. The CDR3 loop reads CAISERDRGEAFF. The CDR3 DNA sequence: TGTGCCATCAGTGAACGGGACCGTGGGGAAGCTTTCTTT.

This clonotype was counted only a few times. CDR3 region: CSARGQEISSGNTIYF. The CDR3 coding sequence is TGCAGTGCTAGGGGACAGGAGATTTCCTCTGGAAACACCATATATTTT. The chain has TRBV20-1 and TRBJ1-3; 8 positions agree with TRBD1. The CDR3 length is 16 residues. Germline V gene data show CDR1 as DFQATT and CDR2 as SNEGSKA (reference sequence). After removal of 3 bases from V and 0 bases from J, the junction contained 7 bases not matched to a gene.

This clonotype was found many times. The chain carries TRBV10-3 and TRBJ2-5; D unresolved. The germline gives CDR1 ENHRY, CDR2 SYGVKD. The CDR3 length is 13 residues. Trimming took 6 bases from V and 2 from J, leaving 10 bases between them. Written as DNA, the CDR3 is TGTGCCATCAGGGATCCGACGCAAGAGACCCAGTACTTC. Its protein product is CAIRDPTQETQYF.

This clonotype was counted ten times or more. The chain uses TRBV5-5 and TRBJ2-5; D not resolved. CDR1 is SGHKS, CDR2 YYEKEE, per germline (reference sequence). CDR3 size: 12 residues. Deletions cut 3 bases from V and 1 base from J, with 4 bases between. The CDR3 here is CASSWPQETQYF. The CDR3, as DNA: TGTGCCAGCAGCTGGCCCCAAGAGACCCAGTACTTC.

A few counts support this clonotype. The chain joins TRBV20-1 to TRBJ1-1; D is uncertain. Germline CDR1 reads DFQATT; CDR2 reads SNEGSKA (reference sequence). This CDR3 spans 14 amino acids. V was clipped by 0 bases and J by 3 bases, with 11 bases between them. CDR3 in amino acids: CSARDAGRDTEAFF. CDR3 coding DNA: TGCAGTGCTAGAGATGCCGGGAGGGACACTGAAGCTTTCTTT.

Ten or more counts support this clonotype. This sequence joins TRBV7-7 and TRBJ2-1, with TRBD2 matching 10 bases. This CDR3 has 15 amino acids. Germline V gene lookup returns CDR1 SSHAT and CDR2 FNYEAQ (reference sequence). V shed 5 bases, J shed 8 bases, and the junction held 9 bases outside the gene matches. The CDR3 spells CASSLTSGGAYEQFF. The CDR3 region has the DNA TGTGCCAGCAGCCTCACGAGCGGGGGGGCTTATGAGCAGTTCTTC.

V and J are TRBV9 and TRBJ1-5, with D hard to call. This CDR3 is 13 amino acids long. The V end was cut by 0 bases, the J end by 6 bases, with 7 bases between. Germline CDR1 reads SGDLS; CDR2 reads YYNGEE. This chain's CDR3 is CASSVEGSQPQHF. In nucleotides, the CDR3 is TGTGCCAGCAGCGTAGAAGGGAGTCAGCCCCAGCATTTT.

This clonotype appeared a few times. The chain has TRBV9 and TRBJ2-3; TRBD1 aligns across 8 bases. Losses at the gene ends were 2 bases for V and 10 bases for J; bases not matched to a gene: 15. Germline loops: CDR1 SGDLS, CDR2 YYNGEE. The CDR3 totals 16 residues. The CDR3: CASSVNLDREEVPQYF. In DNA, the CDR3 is TGTGCCAGCAGCGTGAATTTGGACAGGGAGGAGGTTCCGCAGTATTTT.

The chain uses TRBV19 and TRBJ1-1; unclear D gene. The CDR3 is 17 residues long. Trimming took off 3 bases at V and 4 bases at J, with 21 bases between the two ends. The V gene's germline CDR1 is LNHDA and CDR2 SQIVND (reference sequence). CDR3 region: CASSMRDGDMRATEAFF. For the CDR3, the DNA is TGTGCCAGTAGTATGCGAGACGGAGATATGAGAGCCACTGAAGCTTTCTTT.

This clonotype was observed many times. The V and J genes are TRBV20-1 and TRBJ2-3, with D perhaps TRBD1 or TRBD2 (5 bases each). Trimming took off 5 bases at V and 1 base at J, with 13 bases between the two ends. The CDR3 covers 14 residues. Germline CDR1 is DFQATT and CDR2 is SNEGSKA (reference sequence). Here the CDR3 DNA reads TGCAGTGCTCCCGGTTGGGACCGCACAGATACGCAGTATTTT. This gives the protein CSAPGWDRTDTQYF.

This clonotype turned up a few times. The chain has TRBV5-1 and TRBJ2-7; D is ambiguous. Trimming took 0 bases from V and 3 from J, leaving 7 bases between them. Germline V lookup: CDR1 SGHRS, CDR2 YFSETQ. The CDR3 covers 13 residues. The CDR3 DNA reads TGCGCCAGCAGCTTGGAACGGAGCTACGAGCAGTACTTC. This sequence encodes CASSLERSYEQYF.

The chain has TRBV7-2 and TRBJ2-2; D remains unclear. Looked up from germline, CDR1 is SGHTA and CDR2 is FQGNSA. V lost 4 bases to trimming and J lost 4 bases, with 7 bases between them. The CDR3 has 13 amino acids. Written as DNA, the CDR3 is TGTGCCAGCAGCTCTGGTCCCACCGGGGAGCTGTTTTTT. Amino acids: CASSSGPTGELFF.

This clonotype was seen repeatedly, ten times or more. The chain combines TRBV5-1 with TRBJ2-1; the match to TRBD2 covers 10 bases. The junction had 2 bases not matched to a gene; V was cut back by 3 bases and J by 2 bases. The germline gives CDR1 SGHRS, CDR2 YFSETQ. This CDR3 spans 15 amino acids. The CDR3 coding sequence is TGCGCCAGCAGCTGGAGCGGGGGGGCCTACAATGAGCAGTTCTTC. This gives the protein CASSWSGGAYNEQFF.

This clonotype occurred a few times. The DNA of the CDR3 is TGCAGTGCTAGCAGGGCGAGCGGGGGAATAGATACGCAGTATTTT. Its protein product is CSASRASGGIDTQYF. The gene calls are TRBV20-1 and TRBJ2-3; 8 bases line up with TRBD2. The germline V gene encodes CDR1 DFQATT and CDR2 SNEGSKA (reference sequence). This CDR3 region has 15 residues. The ends lost 3 bases at V and 5 bases at J; junction bases unmatched: 10.

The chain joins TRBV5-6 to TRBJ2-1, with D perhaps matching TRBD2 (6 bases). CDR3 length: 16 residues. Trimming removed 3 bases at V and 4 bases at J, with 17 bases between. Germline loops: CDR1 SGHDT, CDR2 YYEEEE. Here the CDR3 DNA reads TGTGCCAGCAGCTGGTCGGGGGTCGGGCGATACAATGAGCAGTTCTTC. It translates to CASSWSGVGRYNEQFF.

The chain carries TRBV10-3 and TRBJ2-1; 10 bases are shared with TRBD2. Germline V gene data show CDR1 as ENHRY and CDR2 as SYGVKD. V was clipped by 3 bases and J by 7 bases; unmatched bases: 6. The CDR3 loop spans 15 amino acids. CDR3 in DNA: TGTGCCATCAGTGACGAGCGGGGGGGCGAGAATGAGCAGTTCTTC. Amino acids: CAISDERGGENEQFF.

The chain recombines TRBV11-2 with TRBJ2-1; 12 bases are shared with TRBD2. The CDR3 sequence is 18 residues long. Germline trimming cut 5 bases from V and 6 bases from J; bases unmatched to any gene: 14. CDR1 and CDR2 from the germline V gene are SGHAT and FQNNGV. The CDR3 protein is CASSIIAAGTSGSNEQFF. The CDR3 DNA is TGTGCCAGCAGCATAATCGCCGCCGGGACTAGCGGGTCCAATGAGCAGTTCTTC.

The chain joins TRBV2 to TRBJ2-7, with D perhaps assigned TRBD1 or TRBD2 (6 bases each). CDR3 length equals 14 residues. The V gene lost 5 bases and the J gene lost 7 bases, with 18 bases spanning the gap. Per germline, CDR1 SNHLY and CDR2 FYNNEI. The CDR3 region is CASSRGARLEEQYF. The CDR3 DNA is TGTGCCAGCAGTAGGGGGGCGCGGTTGGAAGAGCAGTACTTC.